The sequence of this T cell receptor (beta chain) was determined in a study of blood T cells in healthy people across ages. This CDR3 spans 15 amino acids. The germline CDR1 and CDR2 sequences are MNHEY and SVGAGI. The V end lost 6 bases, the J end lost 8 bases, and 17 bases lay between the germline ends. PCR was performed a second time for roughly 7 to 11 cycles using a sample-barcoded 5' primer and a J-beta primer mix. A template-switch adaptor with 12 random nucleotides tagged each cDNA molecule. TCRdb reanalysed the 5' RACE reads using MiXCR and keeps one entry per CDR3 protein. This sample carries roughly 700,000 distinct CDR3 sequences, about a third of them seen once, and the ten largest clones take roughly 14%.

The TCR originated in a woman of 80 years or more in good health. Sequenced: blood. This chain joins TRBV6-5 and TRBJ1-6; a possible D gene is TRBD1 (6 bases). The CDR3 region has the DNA TGTGCCAGCAGAAAACTGGGGGGCCTGGATTCACCCCTCCACTTT. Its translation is CASRKLGGLDSPLHF.